This T cell receptor beta chain was captured by sequencing in a study of cytotoxic CD8 clonotypes in ibrutinib-treated CLL. As for the study in general: Partial responses totalled 24 and complete responses 2; after median around 72 months, approximately 15 remained remitted and approximately 12 progressed.

The germline V gene encodes CDR1 LGHNA and CDR2 YNFKEQ. The germline V and J ends were trimmed by 4 bases and 4 bases, with 14 bases remaining between them. This CDR3 contains 15 residues. Repertoires were generated with immunoSEQ multiplex PCR, while TCRdb's copy carries only in-frame clones and drops some. The data hold just over 65,000 clones, with roughly two thirds observed a single time. Specimen: PBMCs, collected after 12 months of ibrutinib treatment. The source of this sequence is a human donor with chronic lymphocytic leukemia. This sequence joins TRBV4-2 and TRBJ1-3; a weak D match, TRBD1 (6 bases). The CDR3 DNA reads as TGTGCCAGCAGCCCTCAGGGGCGGAGGGGAAACACCATATATTTT. The encoded protein is CASSPQGRRGNTIYF.